This passage covers 25 T cell receptor beta chains from one sample sequenced in a study of early T cells in non-severe SARS-CoV-2 infection. TCRdb re-called the 5' RACE reads through MiXCR, storing one row per CDR3 protein. The data hold about 110,000 distinct CDR3 sequences, with around 10% observed a single time. The sequencing input was whole blood. The receptors were sampled from an adult who was a healthcare worker with PCR-confirmed SARS-CoV-2 infection or an uninfected control (not recorded which).

This clonotype has ten or more counts. The J gene is TRBJ2-1, the V gene TRBV24-1; D gene uncertain. Per germline, CDR1 KGHDR and CDR2 SFDVKD. The length of the CDR3 is 15 residues. V was pared by 3 bases and J by 0 bases, with 8 bases between. CDR3 amino acids: CATSDSWSSYNEQFF. The CDR3 DNA sequence: TGTGCCACCAGTGATAGCTGGAGCTCCTACAATGAGCAGTTCTTC.

The chain carries TRBV20-1 and TRBJ2-7; D could derive from TRBD1 or TRBD2 (5 bases each). V lost 5 bases, J lost 3 bases, and 20 bases lay in between. This CDR3 has 15 amino acids. The germline V gene encodes CDR1 DFQATT and CDR2 SNEGSKA (reference sequence). The CDR3 region has the DNA TGCAGTGCTCCGCTTACGGGACGGGCACTCTACGAGCAGTACTTC. Residues: CSAPLTGRALYEQYF.

The rearrangement uses TRBV9 and TRBJ1-6, with a weak D call TRBD1 (5 bases). The V end lost 6 bases, the J end lost 6 bases, and 16 bases lay between the germline ends. Per the germline V gene, CDR1 is SGDLS and CDR2 is YYNGEE. CDR3 length: 15 residues. This CDR3 reads CASNEGPQGNSPLHF. CDR3 DNA sequence: TGTGCCAGCAACGAGGGGCCCCAGGGTAATTCACCCCTCCACTTT. The full variable domain, with the rest looked up from reference TRBV9 and TRBJ1-6, is DSGVTQTPKHLITATGQRVTLRCSPRSGDLSVYWYQQSLDQGLQFLIQYYNGEERAKGNILERFSAQQFPDLHSELNLSSLELGDSALYFCASNEGPQGNSPLHFGNGTRLTVT.

In its sample, this clonotype was seen a few times. This rearrangement joins TRBV5-5 to TRBJ2-1; the match to TRBD1 covers 8 bases. With V trimmed by 3 bases and J by 7 bases, 6 bases remained unmatched. This CDR3 is 14 amino acids long. Looked up from germline, CDR1 is SGHKS and CDR2 is YYEKEE (reference sequence). This CDR3 reads CASSWTGTVNEQFF. The DNA for the CDR3 is TGTGCCAGCAGCTGGACAGGGACGGTGAATGAGCAGTTCTTC.

This chain links TRBV3-1 with TRBJ1-6; TRBD1 is a possible D gene (6 bases). V shed 5 bases and J shed 7 bases, with 9 bases lying between them. The CDR3 covers 13 residues. Per germline, CDR1 LGHDT and CDR2 YNNKEL (reference sequence). Here the CDR3 reads CASSAGANSPLHF. CDR3 sequence (DNA): TGTGCCAGCAGCGCGGGGGCCAATTCACCCCTCCACTTT.

This clonotype was counted only a few times. The rearrangement links TRBV29-1 to TRBJ2-2; TRBD1 is a possible D gene (6 bases). The CDR3 length is 11 residues. Germline V CDR1 and CDR2: SQVTM, ANQGSEA. Between the trimmed V and J ends, which lost 6 bases and 6 bases, there was a span of 8 bases. CDR3 sequence (DNA): TGCAGCGTGGCAGGGGCCGGGGAGCTGTTTTTT. Its translation is CSVAGAGELFF.

A single count supports this clonotype. A much larger clone differs by one base, so this may be a read error. The genes are TRBV20-1 and TRBJ1-1, with a possible D match to TRBD1 (5 bases). Germline V lookup: CDR1 DFQATT, CDR2 SNEGSKA (reference sequence). V lost 3 bases, J lost 0 bases, and 8 bases lay in between. The CDR3 has 13 amino acids. The CDR3 loop is CSARGPMNTEAFF. CDR3 sequence (DNA): TGCAGTGCTAGGGGACCTATGAACACTGAAGCTTTCTTT.

The chain is built from TRBV12-5 and TRBJ2-7; D gene ambiguous. V was cut by 3 bases and J by 3 bases, with 3 bases left in between. CDR1 and CDR2 (germline): LGHNT, FRNRAP. The CDR3 length is 11 residues. CDR3 DNA: TGTGCTAGTGGTTTCGACTACGAGCAGTACTTC. Its translation: CASGFDYEQYF. Full variable domain (rest looked up from reference TRBV12-5 and TRBJ2-7): DARVTQTPRHKVTEMGQEVTMRCQPILGHNTVFWYRQTMMQGLELLAYFRNRAPLDDSGMPKDRFSAEMPDATLATLKIQPSEPRDSAVYFCASGFDYEQYFGPGTRLTVT.

This clonotype has at least ten counts. The rearrangement joins TRBV4-1 to TRBJ2-3; TRBD2 agrees at 7 bases. After removal of 5 bases from V and 2 bases from J, the junction contained 4 bases not matched to a gene. The CDR3 runs 14 residues. Looked up from germline, CDR1 is MGHRA and CDR2 is YSYEKL. The CDR3 bases are TGCGCCAGCAGCACCGGGACTAACACAGATACGCAGTATTTT. Translating gives CASSTGTNTDTQYF.

The rearrangement uses TRBV2 and TRBJ2-1; TRBD1 matches 11 bases. Per germline, CDR1 SNHLY and CDR2 FYNNEI. J was trimmed by 8 bases and V by 6 bases; bases with no gene match: 9. The length of the CDR3 is 15 residues. In DNA form, the CDR3 reads TGTGCCAGCAGCCGAGGGGACAGGGGGGGCTATGAGCAGTTCTTC. It specifies CASSRGDRGGYEQFF.

The rearrangement joins TRBV28 to TRBJ1-1; possibly TRBD1 for D (6 bases). Trimming took 8 bases from V and 1 from J, leaving 14 bases between them. The CDR3 has 14 amino acids. CDR1 MDHEN and CDR2 SYDVKM come from the germline V gene. Here the CDR3 reads CASGRDKKNTEAFF. CDR3 in DNA: TGTGCCAGCGGAAGGGACAAGAAGAACACTGAAGCTTTCTTT.

The J gene is TRBJ2-1, the V gene TRBV18; D gene uncertain. Germline V gives CDR1 KGHSH, CDR2 LQKENI. The CDR3 totals 16 residues. Trimming pared 2 bases from V and 0 bases from J, leaving 11 bases between. The CDR3 DNA reads TGTGCCAGCTCACCAAGTAGGGCAAGCTCCTACAATGAGCAGTTCTTC. The encoded protein is CASSPSRASSYNEQFF.

The chain uses TRBV20-1 and TRBJ2-1; TRBD2 might be the D (7 bases). The CDR3 contains 14 residues. Trimming pared 3 bases from V and 3 bases from J, leaving 12 bases between. Germline loops: CDR1 DFQATT, CDR2 SNEGSKA (reference sequence). The CDR3 region has the DNA TGCAGTGCTAGTCCGGGGGGCGACTACAATGAGCAGTTCTTC. Protein: CSASPGGDYNEQFF.

In this sample, this clonotype turned up a few times. The CDR3 sequence is CASGRNRGKPYEQYF. The CDR3 nucleotides read TGTGCCAGCGGACGAAACAGGGGAAAACCCTACGAGCAGTACTTC. This sequence joins TRBV7-8 and TRBJ2-7; TRBD1 matches at 7 bases. CDR1 and CDR2 from the germline V gene are SGHVS and FQNEAQ. The J segment lost 2 bases and the V segment lost 8 bases, leaving 12 bases of the junction unmatched. The CDR3 contains 15 residues.

This sequence joins TRBV10-1 and TRBJ2-7; D unresolved. The germline V and J ends were trimmed by 0 bases and 3 bases, with 12 bases remaining between them. CDR3 length equals 15 residues. Germline-derived CDR1 and CDR2 are WNHNN and SYGVQD (reference sequence). The CDR3 reads CASSESSGRYYEQYF. DNA of the CDR3: TGCGCCAGCAGTGAGTCGTCAGGACGGTACTACGAGCAGTACTTC.

This chain connects TRBV7-8 to TRBJ2-7, with D maybe TRBD2 (6 bases). V was cut by 3 bases and J by 3 bases, with 15 bases left in between. From germline, CDR1 is SGHVS and CDR2 FQNEAQ. The CDR3 loop spans 15 amino acids. CDR3 bases: TGTGCCAGCAGCTTTTTAGTAGCGGCAGTCTACGAGCAGTACTTC. It is translated as CASSFLVAAVYEQYF. Complete variable domain (other parts from reference TRBV7-8 and TRBJ2-7): GAGVSQSPRYKVAKRGQDVALRCDPISGHVSLFWYQQALGQGPEFLTYFQNEAQLDKSGLPSDRFFAERPEGSVSTLKIQRTQQEDSAVYLCASSFLVAAVYEQYFGPGTRLTVT.

There are many counts of this clonotype. In nucleotides, the CDR3 is TGTGCCAGCAGCTCCGGACAAGGAGAGGGCTACACCTTC. Amino acids: CASSSGQGEGYTF. This rearrangement joins TRBV9 to TRBJ1-2, with D possibly being TRBD1 (5 bases). The germline V and J ends were trimmed by 4 bases and 8 bases, with 15 bases remaining between them. The V gene's germline CDR1 is SGDLS and CDR2 YYNGEE. The CDR3 spans 13 residues.

This clonotype was recorded a few times. The chain carries TRBV4-1 and TRBJ2-3; D not resolved. V shed 4 bases and J shed 1 base, with 12 bases lying between them. The V gene's germline CDR1 is MGHRA and CDR2 YSYEKL. This CDR3 is built from 15 residues. CDR3 nucleotide sequence: TGCGCCAGCAGCCCCGCTAACGTAGGCACAGATACGCAGTATTTT. Translating gives CASSPANVGTDTQYF.

Points on this clonotype: A single base separates this from a much larger clone, so it may be a read error. J is TRBJ2-3 and V is TRBV7-2, with 8 bases aligning to TRBD1. The germline CDR1 and CDR2 sequences are SGHTA and FQGNSA. V lost 5 bases to trimming and J lost 2 bases; unmatched junction nucleotides: 3. The CDR3 contains 14 residues. For the CDR3, the DNA is TGTGCCAGCAGCCGGGACAGGACCACAGATACGCAGTATTTT. Protein product: CASSRDRTTDTQYF.

This clonotype was seen many times. The chain combines TRBV20-1 with TRBJ1-6, with TRBD1 as a possible D gene (6 bases). The CDR3 contains 13 residues. CDR1 is DFQATT and CDR2 is SNEGSKA in the germline V gene (reference sequence). V was cut by 7 bases and J by 10 bases, with 17 bases left in between. The CDR3 coding sequence is TGCAGTGGTTCTAGGGGGGTCGACTCACCCCTCCACTTT. Translated: CSGSRGVDSPLHF.

The chain joins TRBV5-1 to TRBJ1-3; no firm D call. The CDR3 has 14 amino acids. Germline CDR1 is SGHRS and CDR2 is YFSETQ. Trimming left V 1 base short and J 0 bases short, with 5 bases between. The CDR3 is CASSLSLSGNTIYF. The CDR3 nucleotides are TGCGCCAGCAGCTTGTCGCTCTCTGGAAACACCATATATTTT.

There are many counts of this clonotype. This sequence joins TRBV20-1 and TRBJ2-3; TRBD2 aligns across 11 bases. V lost 4 bases and J lost 3; bases outside the gene matches: 9. This CDR3 has 16 residues. The germline gives CDR1 DFQATT, CDR2 SNEGSKA (reference sequence). The CDR3 coding sequence is TGCAGTGCTACCTTACTAGCGGGAGCGGTGACAGATACGCAGTATTTT. This translates into CSATLLAGAVTDTQYF.

The chain couples TRBV24-1 to TRBJ2-7, with 8 bases aligning to TRBD2. Trimming cost V 6 bases and J 6 bases; bases outside gene matches: 3. This CDR3 is built from 12 residues. The germline V gene encodes CDR1 KGHDR and CDR2 SFDVKD. The CDR3 bases are TGTGCCACCAGTCCCGGGAGGGGCGAGCAGTACTTC. Its translation is CATSPGRGEQYF.

This clonotype appeared a few times. This sequence joins TRBV2 and TRBJ2-7; D not resolved. CDR1 and CDR2 from the germline V gene are SNHLY and FYNNEI. Trimming removed 8 bases from V and 2 bases from J, with 16 bases in between. The CDR3 runs 14 residues. Written as DNA, the CDR3 is TGTGCCAGCGGCCCAGACAACAGACCCTACGAGCAGTACTTC. Protein product: CASGPDNRPYEQYF. The variable domain in full, completed from reference TRBV2 and TRBJ2-7, reads EPEVTQTPSHQVTQMGQEVILRCVPISNHLYFYWYRQILGQKVEFLVSFYNNEISEKSEIFDDQFSVERPDGSNFTLKIRSTKLEDSAMYFCASGPDNRPYEQYFGPGTRLTVT.

This clonotype was picked up many times. The chain joins TRBV14 to TRBJ1-4, with D unresolved. The CDR3 is 16 residues long. V dropped 1 base and J dropped 8 bases, with 17 bases sitting between them. The germline CDR1 and CDR2 sequences are SGHDN and FVKESK. The CDR3 reads CASSQGRVGRLEKLFF. The DNA of the CDR3 is TGTGCCAGCAGCCAAGGCCGGGTAGGCCGACTCGAAAAACTGTTTTTT.